The 28 T cell receptor beta chains listed next were all sequenced from one sample in a study of beta chain features in type 1 diabetes. Investigators reverse transcribed all isolated RNA, so they sequenced expressed TCRB transcripts. Generated by immunoSEQ multiplex PCR, the TCRdb table keeps only in-frame clones and is missing some. Among about 900,000 clones, 15% to 20% were seen once, and the ten largest hold 0.02% to 0.03%. Sequenced sample: naive CD4+ T cells from blood. Every receptor here comes from a woman under 30 in good health.

This clone has more than one count but fewer than ten. Within the sample, other DNA sequences also encode this same CDR3. CDR3 protein: CASSLGLAGPNEQFF. CDR3 nucleotides: TGCGCCAGCAGCTTGGGGCTAGCGGGGCCCAATGAGCAGTTCTTC. The chain is built from TRBV5-1 and TRBJ2-1, with 9 bases aligning to TRBD2. The CDR3 contains 15 residues. Germline CDR1 reads SGHRS; CDR2 reads YFSETQ. With 0 bases clipped from V and 6 bases from J, the junction kept 4 bases outside the gene matches.

On this clone: The same CDR3 can be traced to other DNA sequences in this sample. The chain combines TRBV28 with TRBJ2-1; D unclear. CDR3 length equals 11 residues. Germline values: CDR1 MDHEN, CDR2 SYDVKM. Trimming cost V 5 bases and J 6 bases, with 5 bases left between them. CDR3 sequence reads: CASSLVNEQFF. Written as DNA, the CDR3 is TGTGCCAGCAGTCTAGTCAATGAGCAGTTCTTC.

This clone was seen a few times. The chain couples TRBV5-4 to TRBJ1-2; TRBD1 aligns across 8 bases. The V and J ends lost 2 bases and 0 bases, in that order; junction bases with no gene match: 12. Germline V lookup: CDR1 SGHNT, CDR2 YYREEE (reference sequence). CDR3 length: 18 amino acids. For the CDR3, the DNA is TGTGCCAGCAGCTTAGCTTTTATCGGGACAGGAGCTAACTATGGCTACACCTTC. Its translation is CASSLAFIGTGANYGYTF.

The chain combines TRBV25-1 with TRBJ2-7, with TRBD2 matching 10 bases. CDR1 MGHDK and CDR2 SYGVNS come from the germline V gene. This CDR3 has 14 amino acids. Trimming at V came to 6 bases and at J to 5 bases, leaving 7 bases not matched to a gene. CDR3 protein: CASSLAGATNEQYF. In nucleotides, the CDR3 is TGTGCCAGCAGCCTAGCGGGAGCTACCAACGAGCAGTACTTC.

This clone was counted only a few times. The chain links TRBV28 to TRBJ2-7; D possibly matches TRBD1 or TRBD2 (5 bases each). Looked up from germline, CDR1 is MDHEN and CDR2 is SYDVKM. V shed 4 bases and J shed 3 bases, with 16 bases lying between them. This CDR3 region has 15 residues. CDR3 nucleotide sequence: TGTGCCAGCAGTTCTGAACCGAGGGGTTACTACGAGCAGTACTTC. Its protein is CASSSEPRGYYEQYF.

CDR3 nucleotide sequence: TGTGCCAGCAGTCCAATCCGGGACAGGGGGCGGTGGACCTTC. Its translation: CASSPIRDRGRWTF. This chain joins TRBV28 and TRBJ1-2; 12 nucleotides line up with TRBD1. The CDR3 is made up of 14 amino acids. Trimming removed 5 bases from V and 14 bases from J; junction bases left unmatched: 12. Germline loops: CDR1 MDHEN, CDR2 SYDVKM.

The chain links TRBV2 to TRBJ1-4; 9 bases match TRBD1. J was trimmed by 7 bases and V by 7 bases; bases with no gene match: 10. The CDR3 contains 15 residues. CDR1 and CDR2 from the germline V gene are SNHLY and FYNNEI. CDR3 protein: CASKRLGQGGEKLFF. In DNA, the CDR3 is TGTGCCAGCAAGAGGCTGGGACAGGGTGGTGAAAAACTGTTTTTT.

The chain joins TRBV5-1 to TRBJ1-4, with D perhaps matching TRBD1 (5 bases). V gave up 5 bases and J gave up 11 bases, with 13 bases separating them. Germline CDR1 reads SGHRS; CDR2 reads YFSETQ. The CDR3 consists of 12 residues. The CDR3 sequence: CASSQLGEKLFF. The CDR3 DNA reads as TGCGCCAGCAGTCAATTAGGGGAGAAACTGTTTTTT.

V usage is TRBV11-2 and J usage is TRBJ1-2; D gene unclear. Trimming pared 5 bases from V and 0 bases from J, leaving 7 bases between. The CDR3 spans 13 residues. Germline assignment: CDR1 SGHAT and CDR2 FQNNGV. CDR3 nucleotides: TGTGCCAGCAGCCTGGGGACTAACTATGGCTACACCTTC. This codes for CASSLGTNYGYTF.

This clone has a handful of counts. The chain couples TRBV15 to TRBJ2-1; D unresolved. CDR1 LNHNV and CDR2 YYDKDF come from the germline V gene (reference sequence). The CDR3 is 13 residues long. Trimming removed 0 bases at V and 6 bases at J, with 6 bases between. CDR3 in DNA: TGTGCCACCAGCAGAGAAGAACCCAATGAGCAGTTCTTC. Its translation is CATSREEPNEQFF.

The chain joins TRBV7-9 to TRBJ1-2; D remains unclear. Germline values: CDR1 SEHNR, CDR2 FQNEAQ (reference sequence). V dropped 3 bases and J dropped 3 bases, with 5 bases sitting between them. There are 12 residues in the CDR3. The CDR3 region has the DNA TGTGCCAGCAGCTTTCGGGACTATGGCTACACCTTC. Its protein is CASSFRDYGYTF. Drawing the rest from reference TRBV7-9 and TRBJ1-2, the complete variable domain is DTGVSQNPRHKITKRGQNVTFRCDPISEHNRLYWYRQTLGQGPEFLTYFQNEAQLEKSRLLSDRFSAERPKGSFSTLEIQRTEQGDSAMYLCASSFRDYGYTFGSGTRLTVV.

This clone has a count of ten or more. This chain links TRBV10-3 with TRBJ1-4, with a weak D call TRBD1 (5 bases). Per germline, CDR1 ENHRY and CDR2 SYGVKD. The CDR3 extends over 13 amino acids. V lost 9 bases to trimming and J lost 8 bases, with 16 bases between them. The DNA of the CDR3 is TGTGCCATACAACCGGGACCGGACGAAAAACTGTTTTTT. Amino acids: CAIQPGPDEKLFF.

The chain has TRBV6-5 and TRBJ2-2, with 9 bases matching TRBD2. With 4 bases clipped from V and 4 bases from J, the junction kept 1 base outside the gene matches. CDR1 is MNHEY and CDR2 is SVGAGI in the germline V gene. The CDR3 runs 14 residues. The CDR3 DNA reads as TGTGCCAGCAGTTTAGCGGGAGTCACCGGGGAGCTGTTTTTT. Its protein is CASSLAGVTGELFF.

The gene calls are TRBV7-3 and TRBJ2-3, with D unclear. This CDR3 contains 13 residues. In germline, CDR1 is SGHTA, CDR2 FQGTGA. V was cut by 2 bases and J by 3 bases, with 6 bases left in between. CDR3 coding DNA: TGTGCCAGCAGCTTAGTGGGAACAGATACGCAGTATTTT. Translation gives CASSLVGTDTQYF.

This chain links TRBV18 with TRBJ2-1; D remains unclear. Per the germline V gene, CDR1 is KGHSH and CDR2 is LQKENI. The CDR3 spans 16 residues. V gave up 0 bases and J gave up 0 bases, with 9 bases separating them. CDR3 in amino acids: CASSPPAESSYNEQFF. CDR3 in DNA: TGTGCCAGCTCACCACCGGCCGAGAGCTCCTACAATGAGCAGTTCTTC.

V and J are TRBV15 and TRBJ2-3; TRBD1 might be the D (5 bases). This CDR3 is 12 amino acids long. Trimming took 3 bases from V and 5 from J, leaving 6 bases between them. The germline V gene encodes CDR1 LNHNV and CDR2 YYDKDF (reference sequence). The CDR3 sequence is CATSSQGDTQYF. In DNA form, the CDR3 reads TGTGCCACCAGCAGCCAGGGAGATACGCAGTATTTT.

The gene calls are TRBV28 and TRBJ2-1; 9 bases fit TRBD2. Germline CDR1 MDHEN, CDR2 SYDVKM. The CDR3 loop spans 16 amino acids. Trimming cost V 2 bases and J 4 bases; bases outside gene matches: 6. CDR3 nucleotides: TGTGCCAGCAGTTTAGGAGCGGGAGGAGAATACAATGAGCAGTTCTTC. Translating it yields CASSLGAGGEYNEQFF.

This clone was found a few times. Other DNA sequences from this sample encode an identical CDR3 as well. V is TRBV29-1 and J is TRBJ1-1; D is perhaps TRBD1 (5 bases). There are 12 residues in the CDR3. Per the germline V gene, CDR1 is SQVTM and CDR2 is ANQGSEA. V lost 6 bases and J 5 bases, leaving 13 bases between the germline ends. In DNA, the CDR3 is TGCAGCGTCGATCCCGGGGGGACTGAAGCTTTCTTT. Translated, it gives CSVDPGGTEAFF.

The chain combines TRBV6-6 with TRBJ2-1; D gene ambiguous. The CDR3 consists of 16 residues. V was trimmed by 0 bases and J by 5 bases, leaving 14 bases between them. Per germline, CDR1 MNHNY and CDR2 SVGAGI (reference sequence). Here the CDR3 DNA reads TGTGCCAGCAGTTACTCTTCGCGGCCTTTCAACAATGAGCAGTTCTTC. Its translation is CASSYSSRPFNNEQFF.

This clone was counted a few times. This chain connects TRBV4-3 to TRBJ1-1; D is unclear. The CDR3 is 13 amino acids. Trimming cost V 0 bases and J 12 bases, with 14 bases left between them. Germline CDR1 reads LGHNA; CDR2 reads YSLEER. CDR3 sequence (DNA): TGCGCCAGCAGCCAAGAGGGGAACAGCAGGACTTTCTTT. Its translation: CASSQEGNSRTFF.

The J gene is TRBJ2-7, the V gene TRBV6-1, with a tentative D call TRBD2 (6 bases). The CDR3 runs 13 residues. Trimming left V 8 bases short and J 2 bases short, with 13 bases between. CDR1 and CDR2 (germline): MNHNS, SASEGT. In DNA, the CDR3 is TGTGCCAGCTTGCACGCGGGAACCTACGAGCAGTACTTC. Its protein is CASLHAGTYEQYF.

This clone appeared a few times. The gene calls are TRBV6-5 and TRBJ2-7; weak D call: TRBD1 (6 bases). Trimming took 7 bases from V and 3 from J, leaving 13 bases between them. This CDR3 has 13 amino acids. The V gene's germline CDR1 is MNHEY and CDR2 SVGAGI. CDR3 amino acids: CASKHEGHYEQYF. The CDR3 DNA reads as TGTGCCAGCAAACACGAGGGACACTACGAGCAGTACTTC.

This clone was recorded a few times. The V and J genes are TRBV4-2 and TRBJ2-1, with TRBD2 identical over 8 bases. Germline V gene lookup returns CDR1 LGHNA and CDR2 YNFKEQ. This CDR3 is 15 amino acids long. V dropped 2 bases and J dropped 5; count of bases not matched to a gene: 5. CDR3 region: CASSQPSGSNNEQFF. CDR3 in DNA: TGTGCCAGCAGCCAACCAAGCGGGAGTAACAATGAGCAGTTCTTC.

V is TRBV7-2 and J is TRBJ2-1, with 9 bases matching TRBD2. The V and J ends lost 5 bases and 12 bases, in that order; junction bases with no gene match: 2. CDR3 size: 11 residues. Germline assignment: CDR1 SGHTA and CDR2 FQGNSA. The CDR3 here is CASSPAGGQFF. Here the CDR3 DNA reads TGTGCCAGCAGCCCAGCGGGAGGGCAGTTCTTC.

V usage is TRBV28 and J usage is TRBJ2-1, with D hard to call. Trimming took off 7 bases at V and 4 bases at J, with 8 bases between the two ends. CDR3 size: 12 residues. Germline V gives CDR1 MDHEN, CDR2 SYDVKM. CDR3 DNA sequence: TGTGCCAGCAACAGCAGATACAATGAGCAGTTCTTC. It encodes CASNSRYNEQFF.

The sample holds a few counts of this clone. V and J are TRBV6-1 and TRBJ1-4; D may be TRBD1 (5 bases). Trimming cost V 7 bases and J 7 bases, with 13 bases left between them. Germline CDR1 and CDR2: MNHNS and SASEGT. The CDR3 covers 13 residues. CDR3 in DNA: TGTGCCAGCAAAGACAGTATTCGTGAAAAACTGTTTTTT. It is translated as CASKDSIREKLFF.

This clone was observed a handful of times. V is TRBV19 and J is TRBJ2-2; perhaps TRBD1 as D (6 bases). Germline CDR1 LNHDA, CDR2 SQIVND (reference sequence). The CDR3 totals 15 residues. The V end was cut by 3 bases, the J end by 4 bases, with 12 bases between. The CDR3 DNA sequence: TGTGCCAGTAGTATTGAACAGGGCGGCACCGGGGAGCTGTTTTTT. This gives the protein CASSIEQGGTGELFF.

This clone showed up just a few times. The chain combines TRBV18 with TRBJ1-1, with TRBD1 as a possible D gene (5 bases). This CDR3 has 14 residues. Deletions cut 2 bases from V and 4 bases from J, with 11 bases between. The germline V gene encodes CDR1 KGHSH and CDR2 LQKENI. CDR3 in amino acids: CASSPSQGATEAFF. CDR3 nucleotide sequence: TGTGCCAGCTCACCATCCCAGGGTGCCACTGAAGCTTTCTTT. Filled out from reference TRBV18 and TRBJ1-1, the complete variable domain reads NAGVMQNPRHLVRRRGQEARLRCSPMKGHSHVYWYRQLPEEGLKFMVYLQKENIIDESGMPKERFSAEFPKEGPSILRIQQVVRGDSAAYFCASSPSQGATEAFFGQGTRLTVV.